Listed below are T cell receptor beta chains from one sample, sequenced in a study of blood T cell repertoires in COVID-19. TCRdb's table, derived via immunoSEQ multiplex PCR, lists solely in-frame clones and lacks some. The sample lists over 200,000 clones; 70% to 90% were seen once. The material sequenced was peripheral blood. All receptors derive from a woman younger than 30 who had recovered from COVID-19. The conserved cysteine and the conserved F or W are not part of the CDR3 here. A row's size may be missing; if present it is once, few, many or a size class.

clone_size	v_call	j_call	cdr3_aa
-	TRBV18	TRBJ1-1	ASSPPGLAPEAF
-	TRBV7-2	TRBJ2-7	ASSLKTGAYEQY
-	TRBV4-3	TRBJ1-2	ASSQAGWGYT
few	TRBV5-1	TRBJ1-1	ASRWDSSIENTEAF
few	TRBV18	TRBJ1-2	ASSPPEFGGYGYT
-	TRBV4-3	TRBJ1-2	ASSPDRTYGYT
-	TRBV6-5	TRBJ2-1	ASRRWGLVNNEQF
once	TRBV28	TRBJ2-2	ASSFFGRFNTGELF
-	TRBV5-6	TRBJ1-2	ASSLGTGAVGGYT
-	TRBV9	TRBJ1-3	ASSVEPGGSGNTIY
-	TRBV6-2/TRBV6-3	TRBJ1-1	ASSRNTEAF
once	TRBV6-4	TRBJ2-2	ASYTRDLITGELF
-	TRBV10-3	TRBJ2-7	AIGAILGSSYEQY
-	TRBV5-1	TRBJ1-6	ASSAGGGLYSPLH
-	TRBV15	TRBJ1-4	ATSRDRGASEKLF
-	TRBV30	TRBJ2-7	AWGPGTGSYEQY
-	TRBV30	TRBJ2-7	AWSPSGTYEQY
once	TRBV14	TRBJ1-1	ASSQERRVGNTEAF
-	TRBV12-3/TRBV12-4	TRBJ1-5	ASGLGQPQH
-	TRBV19	TRBJ2-3	ASSIRDRGPDTQY
-	TRBV21-1	TRBJ2-5	ASSKAHTQGARETQY
-	TRBV27	TRBJ1-2	ASSLSAAGYGYT
-	TRBV5-5	TRBJ2-6	ASSLAGVGAGANVLT
-	TRBV6-5	TRBJ2-7	ASSYGTGGREQY
-	TRBV15	TRBJ1-1	ATSSPTYLNTEAF
-	TRBV7-6	TRBJ2-1	ASSLVGTGHVDEQF
-	TRBV6-5	TRBJ2-5	ASSRGRGETQY
-	TRBV25-1	TRBJ1-1	ASSGQGWTEAF
-	TRBV9	TRBJ1-1	ASSVTPRGGKTEAF
-	TRBV21-1	TRBJ2-6	ASSKVTGQTRLGANVLT
once	TRBV20-1	TRBJ1-1	SASRGTEAF
-	TRBV7-3	TRBJ1-1	ASSLTGGAAF
-	TRBV5-8	TRBJ2-1	ASSRSGSISYNEQF
-	TRBV12-3/TRBV12-4	TRBJ1-2	ASRRDTDKGYT
-	TRBV5-6	TRBJ1-4	ASSWGTSGGEKLF
-	TRBV27	TRBJ1-5	ASSSPGGNQPQH